This is a list of T cell receptor beta chains from one sample in a study of beta chain features in type 1 diabetes. The data were produced by immunoSEQ multiplex PCR, yet TCRdb's version contains in-frame clones alone and is incomplete. The profile shows under 55,000 clones, under 50% of them singletons. The sample comprised Tregs from blood. The receptors were gathered from a young man with type 1 diabetes. The CDR3 runs from the conserved cysteine through the conserved F or W. A D gene is named only where the DNA matches it firmly. The size entry is marked missing in some rows and otherwise reads once, few, many or a size class.

j_call: TRBJ2-1
d_call: NA
clone_size: few
v_call: TRBV5-1
cdr3_length: 13
cdr3_aa: CASRISSYNEQFF
cdr3_nt: TGCGCCAGCAGAATTAGCTCCTACAATGAGCAGTTCTTC

j_call: TRBJ1-4
d_call: TRBD1
clone_size: NA
v_call: TRBV28
cdr3_length: 15
cdr3_aa: CASSLQGAANEKLFF
cdr3_nt: TGTGCCAGCAGTTTACAGGGGGCGGCTAATGAAAAACTGTTTTTT

j_call: TRBJ2-7
d_call: TRBD2
clone_size: NA
v_call: TRBV6-5
cdr3_length: 15
cdr3_aa: CASSYSAGDNYEQYF
cdr3_nt: TGTGCCAGCAGTTACTCGGCGGGAGACAACTACGAGCAGTACTTC

j_call: TRBJ2-3
d_call: TRBD2
clone_size: few
v_call: TRBV5-1
cdr3_length: 19
cdr3_aa: CASSRGSMVAGGSPDTQYF
cdr3_nt: TGCGCCAGCAGCCGTGGAAGTATGGTTGCGGGAGGATCCCCAGATACGCAGTATTTT

j_call: TRBJ1-1
d_call: NA
clone_size: few
v_call: TRBV2
cdr3_length: 10
cdr3_aa: CASTRAEAFF
cdr3_nt: TGTGCCAGCACCCGGGCTGAAGCTTTCTTT

j_call: TRBJ2-2
d_call: TRBD2
clone_size: many
v_call: TRBV6-1
cdr3_length: 15
cdr3_aa: CASRLAGRGTGELFF
cdr3_nt: TGTGCCAGCAGGCTAGCGGGACGCGGGACCGGGGAGCTGTTTTTT

j_call: TRBJ1-1
d_call: TRBD1
clone_size: NA
v_call: TRBV5-1
cdr3_length: 16
cdr3_aa: CASSYDQTGTNTEAFF
cdr3_nt: TGCGCCAGCAGCTACGACCAGACAGGGACGAACACTGAAGCTTTCTTT

j_call: TRBJ2-4
d_call: TRBD2
clone_size: NA
v_call: TRBV28
cdr3_length: 16
cdr3_aa: CASSIATSGPKNIQYF
cdr3_nt: TGTGCCAGCAGTATAGCGACTAGCGGTCCCAAAAACATTCAGTACTTC

j_call: TRBJ2-1
d_call: NA
clone_size: NA
v_call: TRBV5-1
cdr3_length: 13
cdr3_aa: CASSLGGGSDEFF
cdr3_nt: TGCGCCAGCAGCTTGGGCGGCGGGTCTGACGAGTTCTTC

j_call: TRBJ2-1
d_call: NA
clone_size: few
v_call: TRBV18
cdr3_length: 14
cdr3_aa: CASSPPSGLDEQFF
cdr3_nt: TGTGCCAGCTCACCACCGTCAGGGTTGGATGAGCAGTTCTTC

j_call: TRBJ2-3
d_call: NA
clone_size: NA
v_call: TRBV4-2
cdr3_length: 15
cdr3_aa: CASSQDFSFTDTQYF
cdr3_nt: TGTGCCAGCAGCCAAGATTTCAGTTTCACAGATACGCAGTATTTT

j_call: TRBJ2-2
d_call: NA
clone_size: NA
v_call: TRBV5-1
cdr3_length: 15
cdr3_aa: CASSWGDRGTGELFF
cdr3_nt: TGCGCCAGCAGCTGGGGGGATCGGGGAACCGGGGAGCTGTTTTTT

j_call: TRBJ2-5
d_call: NA
clone_size: NA
v_call: TRBV27
cdr3_length: 13
cdr3_aa: CASSPLYQETQYF
cdr3_nt: TGTGCCAGCAGTCCTCTCTACCAAGAGACCCAGTACTTC

j_call: TRBJ2-1
d_call: TRBD2
clone_size: NA
v_call: TRBV4-3
cdr3_length: 17
cdr3_aa: CASSPSPPSGSNNEQFF
cdr3_nt: TGCGCCAGCAGCCCCTCTCCTCCGAGCGGGAGTAACAATGAGCAGTTCTTC

j_call: TRBJ2-3
d_call: TRBD1
clone_size: few
v_call: TRBV6-1
cdr3_length: 15
cdr3_aa: CASSEGDSSTDTQYF
cdr3_nt: TGTGCCAGCAGTGAGGGGGACAGCAGCACAGATACGCAGTATTTT

j_call: TRBJ2-5
d_call: TRBD1
clone_size: NA
v_call: TRBV29-1
cdr3_length: 14
cdr3_aa: CSVGHGTGRETQYF
cdr3_nt: TGCAGCGTTGGCCATGGGACAGGGAGGGAGACCCAGTACTTC

j_call: TRBJ2-1
d_call: NA
clone_size: few
v_call: TRBV4-2
cdr3_length: 14
cdr3_aa: CASSHPGSFDEQFF
cdr3_nt: TGTGCCAGCAGCCATCCCGGGAGCTTCGATGAGCAGTTCTTC

j_call: TRBJ2-1
d_call: NA
clone_size: few
v_call: TRBV5-5
cdr3_length: 13
cdr3_aa: CASSLEQGREQFF
cdr3_nt: TGTGCCAGCAGCTTGGAGCAGGGCCGCGAGCAGTTCTTC

j_call: TRBJ2-1
d_call: TRBD2
clone_size: NA
v_call: TRBV7-3
cdr3_length: 16
cdr3_aa: CASSLRPSGSGNEQFF
cdr3_nt: TGTGCCAGCAGCTTACGTCCTAGCGGGAGTGGTAATGAGCAGTTCTTC

j_call: TRBJ2-5
d_call: TRBD2
clone_size: NA
v_call: TRBV19
cdr3_length: 14
cdr3_aa: CASTAQPGGETQYF
cdr3_nt: TGTGCCAGTACCGCTCAACCGGGGGGAGAGACCCAGTACTTC

j_call: TRBJ1-4
d_call: NA
clone_size: NA
v_call: TRBV28
cdr3_length: 16
cdr3_aa: CASSPGGGASHEKLFF
cdr3_nt: TGTGCCAGCAGCCCCGGCGGGGGCGCGTCCCACGAAAAACTGTTTTTT